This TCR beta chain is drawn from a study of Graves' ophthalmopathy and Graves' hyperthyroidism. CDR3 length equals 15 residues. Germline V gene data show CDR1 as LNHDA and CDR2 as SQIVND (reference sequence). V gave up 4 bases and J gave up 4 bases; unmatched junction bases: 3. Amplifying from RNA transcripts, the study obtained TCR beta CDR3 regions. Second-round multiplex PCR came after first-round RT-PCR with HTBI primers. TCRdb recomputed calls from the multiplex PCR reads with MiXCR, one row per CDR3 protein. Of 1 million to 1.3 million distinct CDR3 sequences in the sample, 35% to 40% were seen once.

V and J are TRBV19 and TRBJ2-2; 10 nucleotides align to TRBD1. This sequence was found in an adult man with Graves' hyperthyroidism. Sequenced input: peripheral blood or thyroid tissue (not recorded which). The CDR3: CASSKGTGATGELFF. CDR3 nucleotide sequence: TGTGCCAGTAGTAAAGGGACAGGGGCCACCGGGGAGCTGTTTTTT. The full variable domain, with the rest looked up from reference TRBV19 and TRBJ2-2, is DGGITQSPKYLFRKEGQNVTLSCEQNLNHDAMYWYRQDPGQGLRLIYYSQIVNDFQKGDIAEGYSVSREKKESFPLTVTSAQKNPTAFYLCASSKGTGATGELFFGEGSRLTVL.